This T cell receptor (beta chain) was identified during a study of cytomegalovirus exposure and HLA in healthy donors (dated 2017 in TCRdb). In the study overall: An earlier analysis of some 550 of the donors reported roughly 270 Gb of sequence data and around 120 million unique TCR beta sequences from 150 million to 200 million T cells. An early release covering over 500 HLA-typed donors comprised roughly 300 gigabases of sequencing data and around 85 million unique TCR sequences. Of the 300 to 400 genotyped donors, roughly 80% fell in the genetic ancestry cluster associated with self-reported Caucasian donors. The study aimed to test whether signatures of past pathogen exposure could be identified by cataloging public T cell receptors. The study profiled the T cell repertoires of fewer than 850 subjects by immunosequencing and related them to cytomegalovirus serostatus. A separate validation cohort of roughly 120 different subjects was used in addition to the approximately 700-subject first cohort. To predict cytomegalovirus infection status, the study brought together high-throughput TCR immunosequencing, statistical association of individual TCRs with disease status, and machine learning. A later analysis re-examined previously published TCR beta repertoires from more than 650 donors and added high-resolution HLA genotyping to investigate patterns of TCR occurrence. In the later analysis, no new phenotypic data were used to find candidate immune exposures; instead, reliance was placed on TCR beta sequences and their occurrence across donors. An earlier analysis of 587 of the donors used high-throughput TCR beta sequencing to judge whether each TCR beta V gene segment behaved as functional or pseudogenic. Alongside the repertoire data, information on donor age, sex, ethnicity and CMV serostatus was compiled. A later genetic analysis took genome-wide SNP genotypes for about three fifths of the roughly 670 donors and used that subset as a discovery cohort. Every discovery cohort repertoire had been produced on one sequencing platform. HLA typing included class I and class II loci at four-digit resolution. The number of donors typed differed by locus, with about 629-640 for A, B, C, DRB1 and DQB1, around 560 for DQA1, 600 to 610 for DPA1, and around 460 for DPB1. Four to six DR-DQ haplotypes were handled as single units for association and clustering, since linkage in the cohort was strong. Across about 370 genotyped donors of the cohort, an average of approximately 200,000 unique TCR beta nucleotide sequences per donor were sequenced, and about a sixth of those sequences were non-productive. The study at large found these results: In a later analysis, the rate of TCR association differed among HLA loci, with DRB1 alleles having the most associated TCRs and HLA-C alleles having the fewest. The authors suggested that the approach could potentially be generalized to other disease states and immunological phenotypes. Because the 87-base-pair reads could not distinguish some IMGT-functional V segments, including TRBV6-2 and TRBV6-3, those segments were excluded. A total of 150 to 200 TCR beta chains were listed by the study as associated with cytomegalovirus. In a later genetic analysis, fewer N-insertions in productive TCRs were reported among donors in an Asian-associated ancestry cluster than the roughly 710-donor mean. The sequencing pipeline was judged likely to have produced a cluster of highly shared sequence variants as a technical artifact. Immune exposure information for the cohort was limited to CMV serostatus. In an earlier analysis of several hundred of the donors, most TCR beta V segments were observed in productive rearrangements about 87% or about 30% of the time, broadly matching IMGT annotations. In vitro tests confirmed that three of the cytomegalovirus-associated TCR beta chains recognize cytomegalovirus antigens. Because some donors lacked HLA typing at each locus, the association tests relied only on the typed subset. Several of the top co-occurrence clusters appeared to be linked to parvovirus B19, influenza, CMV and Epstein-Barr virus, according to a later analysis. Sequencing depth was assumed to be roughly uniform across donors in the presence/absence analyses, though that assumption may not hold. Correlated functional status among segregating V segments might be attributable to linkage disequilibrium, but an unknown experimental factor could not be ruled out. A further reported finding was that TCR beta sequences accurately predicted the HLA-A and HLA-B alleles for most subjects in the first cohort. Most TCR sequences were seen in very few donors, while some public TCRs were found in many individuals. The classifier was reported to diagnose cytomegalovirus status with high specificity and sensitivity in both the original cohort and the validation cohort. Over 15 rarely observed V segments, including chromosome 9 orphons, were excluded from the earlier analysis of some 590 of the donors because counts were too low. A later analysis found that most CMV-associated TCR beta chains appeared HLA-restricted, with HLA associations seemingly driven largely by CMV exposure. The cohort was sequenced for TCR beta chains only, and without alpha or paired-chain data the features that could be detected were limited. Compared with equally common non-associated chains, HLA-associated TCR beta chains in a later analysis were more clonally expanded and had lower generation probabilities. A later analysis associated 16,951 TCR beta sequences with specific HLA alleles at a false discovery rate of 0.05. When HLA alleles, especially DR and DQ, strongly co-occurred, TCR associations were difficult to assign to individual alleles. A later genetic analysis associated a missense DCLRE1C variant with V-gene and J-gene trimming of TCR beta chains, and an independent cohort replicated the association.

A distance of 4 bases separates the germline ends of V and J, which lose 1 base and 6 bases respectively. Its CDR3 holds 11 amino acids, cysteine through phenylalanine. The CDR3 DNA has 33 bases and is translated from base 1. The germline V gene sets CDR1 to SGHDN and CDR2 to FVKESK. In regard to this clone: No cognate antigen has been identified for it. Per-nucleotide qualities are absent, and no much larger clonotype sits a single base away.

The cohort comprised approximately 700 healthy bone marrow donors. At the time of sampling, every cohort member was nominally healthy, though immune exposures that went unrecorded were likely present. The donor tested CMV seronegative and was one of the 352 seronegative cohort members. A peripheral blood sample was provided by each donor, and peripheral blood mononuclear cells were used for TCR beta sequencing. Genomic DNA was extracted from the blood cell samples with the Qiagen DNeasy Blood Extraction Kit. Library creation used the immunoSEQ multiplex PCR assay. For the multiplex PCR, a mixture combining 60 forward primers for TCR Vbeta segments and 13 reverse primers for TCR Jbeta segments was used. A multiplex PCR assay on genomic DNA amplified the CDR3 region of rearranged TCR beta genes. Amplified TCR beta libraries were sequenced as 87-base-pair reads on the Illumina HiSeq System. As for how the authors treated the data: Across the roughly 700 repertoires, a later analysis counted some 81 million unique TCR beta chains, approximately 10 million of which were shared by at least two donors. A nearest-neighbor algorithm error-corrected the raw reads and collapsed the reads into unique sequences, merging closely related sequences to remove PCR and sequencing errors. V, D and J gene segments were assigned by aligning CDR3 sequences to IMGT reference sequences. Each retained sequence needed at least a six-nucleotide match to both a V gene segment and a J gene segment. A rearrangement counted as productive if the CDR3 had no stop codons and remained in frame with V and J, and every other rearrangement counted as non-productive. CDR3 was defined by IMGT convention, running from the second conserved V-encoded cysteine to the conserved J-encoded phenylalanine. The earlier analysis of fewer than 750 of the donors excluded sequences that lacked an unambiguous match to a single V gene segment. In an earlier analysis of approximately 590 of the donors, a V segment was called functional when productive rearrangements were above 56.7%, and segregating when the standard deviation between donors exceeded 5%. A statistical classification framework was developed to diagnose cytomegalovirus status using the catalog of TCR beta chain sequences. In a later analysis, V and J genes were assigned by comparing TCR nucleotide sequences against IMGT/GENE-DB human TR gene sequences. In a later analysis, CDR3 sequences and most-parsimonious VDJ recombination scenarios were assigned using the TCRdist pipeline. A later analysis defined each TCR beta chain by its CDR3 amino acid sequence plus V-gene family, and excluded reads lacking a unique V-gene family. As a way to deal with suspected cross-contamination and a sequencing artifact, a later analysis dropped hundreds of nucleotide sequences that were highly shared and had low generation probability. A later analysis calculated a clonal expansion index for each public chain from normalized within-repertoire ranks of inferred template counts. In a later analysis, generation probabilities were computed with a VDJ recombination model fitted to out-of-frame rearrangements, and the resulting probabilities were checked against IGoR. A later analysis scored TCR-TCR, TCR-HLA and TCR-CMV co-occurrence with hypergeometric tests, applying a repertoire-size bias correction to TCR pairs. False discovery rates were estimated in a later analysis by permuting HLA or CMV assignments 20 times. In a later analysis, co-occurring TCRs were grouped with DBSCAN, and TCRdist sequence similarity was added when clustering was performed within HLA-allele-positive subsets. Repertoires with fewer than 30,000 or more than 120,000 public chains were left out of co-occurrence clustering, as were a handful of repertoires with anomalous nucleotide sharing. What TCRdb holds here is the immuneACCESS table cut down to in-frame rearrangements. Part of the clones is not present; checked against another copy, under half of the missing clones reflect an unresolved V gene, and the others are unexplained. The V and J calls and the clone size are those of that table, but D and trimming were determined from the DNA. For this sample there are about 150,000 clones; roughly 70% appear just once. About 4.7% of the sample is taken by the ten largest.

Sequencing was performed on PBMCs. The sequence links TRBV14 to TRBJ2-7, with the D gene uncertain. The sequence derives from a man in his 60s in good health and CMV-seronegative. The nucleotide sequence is TGTGCCAGCAGCCAAGTCGGCGAGCAGTACTTC. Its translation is CASSQVGEQYF.